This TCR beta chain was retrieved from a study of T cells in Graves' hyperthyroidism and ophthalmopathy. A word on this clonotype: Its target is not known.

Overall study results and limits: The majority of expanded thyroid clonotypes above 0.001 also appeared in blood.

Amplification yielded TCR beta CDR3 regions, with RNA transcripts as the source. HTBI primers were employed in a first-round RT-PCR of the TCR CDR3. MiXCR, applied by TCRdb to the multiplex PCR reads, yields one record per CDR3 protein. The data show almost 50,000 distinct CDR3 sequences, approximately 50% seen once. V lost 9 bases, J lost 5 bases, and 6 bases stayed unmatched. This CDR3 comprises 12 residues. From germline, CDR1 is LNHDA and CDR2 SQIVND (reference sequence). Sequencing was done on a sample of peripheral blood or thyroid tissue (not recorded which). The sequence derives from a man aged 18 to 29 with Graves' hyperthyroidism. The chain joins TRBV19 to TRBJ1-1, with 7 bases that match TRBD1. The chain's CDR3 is CASRTGYTEAFF. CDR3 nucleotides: TGTGCCAGCAGGACAGGTTATACTGAAGCTTTCTTT.